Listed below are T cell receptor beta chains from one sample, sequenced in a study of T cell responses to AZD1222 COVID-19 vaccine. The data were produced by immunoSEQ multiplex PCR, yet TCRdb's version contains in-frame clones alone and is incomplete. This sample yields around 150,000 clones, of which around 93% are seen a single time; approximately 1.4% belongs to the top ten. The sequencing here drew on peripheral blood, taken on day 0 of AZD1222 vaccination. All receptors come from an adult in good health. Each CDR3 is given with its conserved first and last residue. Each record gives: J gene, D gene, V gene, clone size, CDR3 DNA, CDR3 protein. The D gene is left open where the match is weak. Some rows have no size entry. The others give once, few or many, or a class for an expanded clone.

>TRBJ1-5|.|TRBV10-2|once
TGCGCCAGCAGCAATACAGGAGTCAATCAGCCCCAGCATTTT
CASSNTGVNQPQHF
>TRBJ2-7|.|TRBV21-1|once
TGTGCCAGCAGCAAAGCTAGTTTAGACAGGGGCGAGCAGTACTTC
CASSKASLDRGEQYF
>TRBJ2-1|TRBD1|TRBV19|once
TGTGCCAGTAGCCCGCGGACAGGGGATTTACAGCAGTTCTTC
CASSPRTGDLQQFF
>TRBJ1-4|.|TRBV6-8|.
TGTGCCAGCAGTTGTAAGGGGATGCCAACTAATGAAAAACTGTTTTTT
CASSCKGMPTNEKLFF
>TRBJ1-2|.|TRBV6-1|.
TGTGCCAGCAGTGAGAATCAGGGGTGCACCTTC
CASSENQGCTF
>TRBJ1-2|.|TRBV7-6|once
TGTGCCAGCAGCTTTGGGTGGTCAGGGGTTTCGGGTAACTATGGCTACACCTTC
CASSFGWSGVSGNYGYTF
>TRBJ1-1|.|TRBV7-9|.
TGTGCCAGCAGCATAAGGACCGGACTGGGCACTGAAGCTTTCTTT
CASSIRTGLGTEAFF
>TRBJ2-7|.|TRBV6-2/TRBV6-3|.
TGTGCCAGCAGTCAAGTTGGATACGAGCAGTACTTC
CASSQVGYEQYF
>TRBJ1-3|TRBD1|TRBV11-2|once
TGTGCCAGCAGCTTAATAGCCAGGGGGAACACCATATATTTT
CASSLIARGNTIYF
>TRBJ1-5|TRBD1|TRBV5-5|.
TGTGCCAGCAGCGACAGGGACAGGGGAGGCCAGCCCCAGCATTTT
CASSDRDRGGQPQHF
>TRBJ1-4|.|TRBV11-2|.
TGTGCCAGCAGCTTATCAGAGACCCCTTGGGGAACTAATGAAAAACTGTTTTTT
CASSLSETPWGTNEKLFF
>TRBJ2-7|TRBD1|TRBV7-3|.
TGTGCCAGCAGCCCGCAGACAGGGTCCTACGAGCAGTACTTC
CASSPQTGSYEQYF
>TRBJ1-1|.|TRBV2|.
TGTGCCAGCAGTGTAACGGGAGGGTGGACTGAAGCTTTCTTT
CASSVTGGWTEAFF
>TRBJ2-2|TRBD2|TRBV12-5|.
TGTGCTAGTGGTTTGGCCGGGGGGGTCACCGGGGAGCTGTTTTTT
CASGLAGGVTGELFF
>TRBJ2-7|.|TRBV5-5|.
TGTGCCAGCAGCCCTTCGACAGTCGTATCCTACGAGCAGTACTTC
CASSPSTVVSYEQYF
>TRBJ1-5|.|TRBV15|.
TGTGCCACCAGCGCCCCATCGGGGGGCAATCAGCCCCAGCATTTT
CATSAPSGGNQPQHF
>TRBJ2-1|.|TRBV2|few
TGTGCCAGCAGTGCACTACTAGGATCTTACAATGAGCAGTTCTTC
CASSALLGSYNEQFF
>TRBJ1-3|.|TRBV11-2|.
TGTGCCAGCAGCTTATGGGGTGCGGGAAACACCATATATTTT
CASSLWGAGNTIYF
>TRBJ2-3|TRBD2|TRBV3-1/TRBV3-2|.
TGTGCCAGCAGCCAAGAAGGACTAGCGGGAGGAGTAGGGAGCACAGATACGCAGTATTTT
CASSQEGLAGGVGSTDTQYF
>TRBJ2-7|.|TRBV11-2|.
TGTGCCAGCAGCTTAGCGGGGGCCTACGAGCAGTACTTC
CASSLAGAYEQYF
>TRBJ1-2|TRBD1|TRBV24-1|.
TGTGCCACCAGTGATGGGGGGACAGGAAGATATGGCTACACCTTC
CATSDGGTGRYGYTF
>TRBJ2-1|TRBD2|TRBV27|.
TGTGCCAGCAGACGAATAGGACTAGCGGGAATCTATGAGCAGTTCTTC
CASRRIGLAGIYEQFF
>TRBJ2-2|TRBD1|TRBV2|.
TGTGCCAGCAGTTCCGGACAGGGGCCGACCACCGGGGAGCTGTTTTTT
CASSSGQGPTTGELFF
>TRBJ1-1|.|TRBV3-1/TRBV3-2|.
TGTGCCAGCAGCCAAGTTAGGGGAACTGAAGCTTTCTTT
CASSQVRGTEAFF
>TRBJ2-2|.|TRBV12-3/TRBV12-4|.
TGTGCCAGCAGTTTTACGGGGACCGGGGAGCTGTTTTTT
CASSFTGTGELFF
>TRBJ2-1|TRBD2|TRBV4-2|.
TGTGCCAGCAGCCATGCGCGCCCGACTAGCGGGAGTTCCTACAATGAGCAGTTCTTC
CASSHARPTSGSSYNEQFF
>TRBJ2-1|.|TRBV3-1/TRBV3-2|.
TGTGCCAGCAGCCAAGGCCGTGGTGGCAACACCAATGAGCAGTTCTTC
CASSQGRGGNTNEQFF